One and the same sample provided the 7 T cell receptor beta chains below, sequenced in a study of early T cells in non-severe SARS-CoV-2 infection. TCRdb processed the 5' RACE reads anew with MiXCR; each CDR3 protein has one entry. The table shows roughly 83,000 distinct CDR3 sequences, with 8% to 13% occurring only once. Sequenced material: whole blood, taken at baseline. Receptors originate from an adult who was a healthcare worker with PCR-confirmed SARS-CoV-2 infection or an uninfected control (not recorded which).

This clonotype was seen a handful of times. The V gene is TRBV18, the J gene TRBJ2-1; perhaps TRBD2 as D (6 bases). Between the trimmed V and J ends, which lost 1 base and 7 bases, there was a span of 11 bases. Per germline, CDR1 KGHSH and CDR2 LQKENI. The CDR3 has 14 amino acids. DNA for the CDR3: TGTGCCAGCTCACCACGGGACTTCTCGAATGAGCAGTTCTTC. Amino acid sequence: CASSPRDFSNEQFF.

This clonotype was counted many times. The chain couples TRBV18 to TRBJ1-4, with unresolved D. Germline loops: CDR1 KGHSH, CDR2 LQKENI. The V end lost 5 bases, the J end lost 5 bases, and 15 bases lay between the germline ends. The CDR3 covers 15 residues. The CDR3 bases are TGTGCCAGCTCAATGGGGTGGAGATCAAATGAAAAACTGTTTTTT. This encodes CASSMGWRSNEKLFF.

This clonotype was detected many times. This sequence joins TRBV5-1 and TRBJ1-1; no firm D call. The V end lost 1 base, the J end lost 1 base, and 8 bases lay between the germline ends. The CDR3 has 14 residues. Germline assignment: CDR1 SGHRS and CDR2 YFSETQ. CDR3 DNA sequence: TGCGCCAGCAGCTTGCAGGAGGGGAACACTGAAGCTTTCTTT. This sequence encodes CASSLQEGNTEAFF.

This clonotype was observed at least ten times. The rearrangement joins TRBV3-1 to TRBJ2-2; D call uncertain. V was pared by 1 base and J by 5 bases, with 8 bases between. CDR1 is LGHDT and CDR2 is YNNKEL in the germline V gene (reference sequence). This CDR3 spans 14 amino acids. The CDR3 loop reads CASSQGGQTGELFF. The CDR3 DNA reads as TGTGCCAGCAGCCAAGGTGGGCAGACCGGGGAGCTGTTTTTT.

This clonotype was counted only a few times. The genes are TRBV6-1 and TRBJ1-5; no firm D call. This CDR3 comprises 15 residues. Trimming took 0 bases from V and 4 from J, leaving 10 bases between them. Looked up from germline, CDR1 is MNHNS and CDR2 is SASEGT. CDR3 region: CASSEAGGRNQPQHF. CDR3 coding DNA: TGTGCCAGCAGTGAAGCAGGTGGGAGGAATCAGCCCCAGCATTTT.

This clonotype was counted a few times. The chain is built from TRBV4-1 and TRBJ2-2; D is unclear. CDR3 length: 15 residues. Deletions cut 4 bases from V and 1 base from J, with 10 bases between. Germline CDR1 MGHRA, CDR2 YSYEKL. CDR3 amino acids: CASSPLGQNTGELFF. The CDR3 nucleotides read TGCGCCAGCAGCCCCCTAGGCCAGAACACCGGGGAGCTGTTTTTT.

The chain has TRBV3-1 and TRBJ2-2; 9 nucleotides align to TRBD2. CDR1 is LGHDT, CDR2 YNNKEL, per germline (reference sequence). The trim removed 5 bases at V and 2 bases at J, leaving 6 bases unmatched. The CDR3 consists of 16 residues. CDR3 in amino acids: CASSKTSGVNTGELFF. The CDR3 DNA reads TGTGCCAGCAGCAAGACTAGCGGAGTAAACACCGGGGAGCTGTTTTTT. The whole variable domain, filled in from reference TRBV3-1 and TRBJ2-2, reads DTAVSQTPKYLVTQMGNDKSIKCEQNLGHDTMYWYKQDSKKFLKIMFSYNNKELIINETVPNRFSPKSPDKAHLNLHINSLELGDSAVYFCASSKTSGVNTGELFFGEGSRLTVL.